These 14 T cell receptor beta chains came from one sample sequenced in a study of cytotoxic CD8 clonotypes in ibrutinib-treated CLL. Assay used: immunoSEQ multiplex PCR; TCRdb lists only in-frame clones, some missing. The table records around 130,000 clones, 80% to 85% of them present only once. The sample consisted of PBMCs, taken after 24 months of ibrutinib treatment. Source of these receptors: a human donor with chronic lymphocytic leukemia.

This clone was recorded a few times. The chain couples TRBV27 to TRBJ1-4, with D perhaps TRBD1 (5 bases). CDR1 MNHEY and CDR2 SMNVEV come from the germline V gene (reference sequence). The CDR3 is 14 amino acids. Trimming shortened V by 3 bases and J by 4 bases, and 9 bases separated the two germline ends. The DNA of the CDR3 is TGTGCCAGCAGTTTGACAGACCTTAATGAAAAACTGTTTTTT. This gives the protein CASSLTDLNEKLFF. The variable domain in full, with the rest retrieved from reference TRBV27 and TRBJ1-4, is EAQVTQNPRYLITVTGKKLTVTCSQNMNHEYMSWYRQDPGLGLRQIYYSMNVEVTDKGDVPEGYKVSRKEKRNFPLILESPSPNQTSLYFCASSLTDLNEKLFFGSGTQLSVL.

This chain joins TRBV7-9 and TRBJ2-7; TRBD1 matches 7 bases. There are 15 residues in the CDR3. Germline loops: CDR1 SEHNR, CDR2 FQNEAQ (reference sequence). Trimming took 1 base from V and 2 from J; bases not matched to a gene: 5. CDR3 sequence: CASSLEVTGPYEQYF. DNA of the CDR3: TGTGCCAGCAGCTTAGAGGTGACAGGGCCCTACGAGCAGTACTTC.

This clone was found once. The chain uses TRBV27 and TRBJ2-1; 12 bases are a match to TRBD1. Germline assignment: CDR1 MNHEY and CDR2 SMNVEV (reference sequence). This CDR3 comprises 16 residues. The V and J ends lost 5 bases and 7 bases, in that order; junction bases with no gene match: 9. The DNA for the CDR3 is TGTGCCAGCAGTATCCCCGGGACAGGGGGCGGGAATGAGCAGTTCTTC. As protein: CASSIPGTGGGNEQFF.

J is TRBJ1-2 and V is TRBV7-9, with a weak D call TRBD1 (5 bases). Per germline, CDR1 SEHNR and CDR2 FQNEAQ (reference sequence). This CDR3 contains 14 residues. V gave up 8 bases and J gave up 3 bases, with 16 bases separating them. CDR3 DNA sequence: TGTGCCAGCTCGCCTGGGGGTGTGGACTATGGCTACACCTTC. This gives the protein CASSPGGVDYGYTF.

This clone was seen more than once but under ten times. The genes are TRBV30 and TRBJ1-1, with TRBD1 matching 9 bases. Germline V gene lookup returns CDR1 GTSNPN and CDR2 SVGIG (reference sequence). The CDR3 has 15 residues. Trimming at V came to 2 bases and at J to 11 bases, leaving 15 bases not matched to a gene. The CDR3 nucleotides are TGTGCCTGGAGTCCCCCCCGCGGACAGGGGAGCATCGCTTTCTTT. Protein product: CAWSPPRGQGSIAFF.

The V call is TRBV4-3, the J call TRBJ1-4; 9 nucleotides align to TRBD1. Trimming cost V 0 bases and J 3 bases; bases outside gene matches: 11. Germline loops: CDR1 LGHNA, CDR2 YSLEER. The CDR3 runs to 19 residues. CDR3 amino acids: CASSQDPGQGLGANEKLFF. Here the CDR3 DNA reads TGCGCCAGCAGCCAAGATCCGGGACAGGGCTTGGGGGCTAATGAAAAACTGTTTTTT.

The rearrangement uses TRBV6-6 and TRBJ1-2; maybe TRBD1 (6 bases). The V gene lost 2 bases and the J gene lost 3 bases, with 16 bases spanning the gap. Germline values: CDR1 MNHNY, CDR2 SVGAGI (reference sequence). The CDR3 has 16 residues. The CDR3 here is CASSYGGGLPDYGYTF. CDR3 nucleotide sequence: TGTGCCAGCAGTTACGGAGGGGGTCTTCCGGACTATGGCTACACCTTC.

The V and J genes are TRBV13 and TRBJ2-1, with 12 positions matching TRBD2. The CDR3 spans 15 residues. J gave up 4 bases and V 7 bases, and 5 bases lay outside the gene matches. Germline values: CDR1 PRHDT, CDR2 FYEKMQ (reference sequence). CDR3 DNA sequence: TGTGCCAGCACCAAACTAGCGGGGGGTTACAATGAGCAGTTCTTC. This translates into CASTKLAGGYNEQFF.

The V call is TRBV5-6, the J call TRBJ1-6; 11 nucleotides agree with TRBD1. From germline, CDR1 is SGHDT and CDR2 YYEEEE. V dropped 4 bases and J dropped 13; count of bases not matched to a gene: 7. This CDR3 has 14 amino acids. Here the CDR3 reads CASSLGQGAFPLHF. CDR3 coding DNA: TGTGCCAGCAGCCTTGGACAGGGGGCGTTCCCCCTCCACTTT. The full variable domain, completed using reference TRBV5-6 and TRBJ1-6, is DAGVTQSPTHLIKTRGQQVTLRCSPKSGHDTVSWYQQALGQGPQFIFQYYEEEERQRGNFPDRFSGHQFPNYSSELNVNALLLGDSALYLCASSLGQGAFPLHFGNGTRLTVT.

The chain carries TRBV10-3 and TRBJ1-2; 7 bases are a match to TRBD1. This CDR3 region has 14 residues. The germline CDR1 and CDR2 sequences are ENHRY and SYGVKD. The junction had 10 bases not matched to a gene; V was cut back by 6 bases and J by 6 bases. CDR3 nucleotide sequence: TGTGCCATCAGCGAGGGACAGTCCAGGGATGGCTACACCTTC. Translating it yields CAISEGQSRDGYTF.

This clone showed up just once. The gene calls are TRBV2 and TRBJ2-4, with 9 bases lining up with TRBD2. The germline V gene has CDR1 SNHLY and CDR2 FYNNEI. CDR3 length: 16 residues. V was pared by 4 bases and J by 7 bases, with 11 bases of the junction left unmatched. DNA for the CDR3: TGTGCCAGCAGTGCCCAGCGGGGGGCCCTAGGGAACATTCAGTACTTC. Amino acids: CASSAQRGALGNIQYF.

This clone has only a few counts. The V and J genes are TRBV10-1 and TRBJ1-5, with TRBD1 matching 7 bases. CDR3 length: 13 amino acids. V trimming: 10 bases; J trimming: 5 bases; junction bases outside the gene matches: 8. Germline V CDR1 and CDR2: WNHNN, SYGVQD (reference sequence). The CDR3 region has the DNA TGCGCCACCAACTGGACAGGAGATCAGCCCCAGCATTTT. It specifies CATNWTGDQPQHF.

The V and J genes are TRBV19 and TRBJ2-7; TRBD1 matches at 7 bases. J was trimmed by 2 bases and V by 8 bases; bases with no gene match: 6. This CDR3 contains 13 residues. Looked up from germline, CDR1 is LNHDA and CDR2 is SQIVND (reference sequence). Here the CDR3 reads CASGAQGAYEQYF. The CDR3 nucleotides read TGTGCCAGTGGCGCGCAGGGGGCCTACGAGCAGTACTTC.

The chain recombines TRBV6-5 with TRBJ1-6; D uncertain. Trimming removed 3 bases at V and 8 bases at J, with 8 bases between. CDR3 length equals 13 residues. Germline V gives CDR1 MNHEY, CDR2 SVGAGI. Here the CDR3 reads CASSYSRDSPLHF. CDR3 coding DNA: TGTGCCAGCAGTTATTCGAGAGATTCACCCCTCCACTTT.